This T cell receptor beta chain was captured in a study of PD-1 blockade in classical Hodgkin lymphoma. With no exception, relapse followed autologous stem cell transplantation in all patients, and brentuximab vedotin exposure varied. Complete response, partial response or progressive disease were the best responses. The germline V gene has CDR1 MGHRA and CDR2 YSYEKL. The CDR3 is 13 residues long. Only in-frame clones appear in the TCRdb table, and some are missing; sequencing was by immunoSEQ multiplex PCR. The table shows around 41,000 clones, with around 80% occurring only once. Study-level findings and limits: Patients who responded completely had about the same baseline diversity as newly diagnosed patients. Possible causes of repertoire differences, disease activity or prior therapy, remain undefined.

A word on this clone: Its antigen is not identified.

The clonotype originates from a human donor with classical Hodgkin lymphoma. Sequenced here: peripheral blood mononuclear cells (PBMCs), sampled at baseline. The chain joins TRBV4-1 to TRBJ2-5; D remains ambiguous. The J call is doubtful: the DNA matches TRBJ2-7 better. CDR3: CASSHRNYDEQYF. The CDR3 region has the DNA TGCGCCAGCAGCCACAGAAATTACGACGAGCAGTACTTC.